The present T cell receptor beta chain was sequenced within a study of T cells in Graves' hyperthyroidism and ophthalmopathy. Broader study findings: Ophthalmopathy and stable hyperthyroidism were separated by a 13 V-J model.

Among the patients, aged 18 to 65, hyperthyroidism was newly diagnosed and had lasted under 2 months. This clonotype was picked up a small number of times. Its target is unknown. The junction and the germline gene differ at one end; a read error may be behind it. Authors of the study amplified TCR beta CDR3 regions from RNA transcripts. The HTBI primer set drove a first-round RT-PCR of the TCR CDR3. One entry per CDR3 protein, called by TCRdb with MiXCR from the multiplex PCR reads. The data show about 420,000 distinct CDR3 sequences, with roughly 13% seen just once and 5.3% held by the top ten. This clonotype was sampled from a woman aged 18-35 years with Graves' hyperthyroidism. Sequenced input: blood.

In DNA form, the CDR3 reads TGTGCCGGCAGCGGGGGGTATAGGAACTCCTACGAGCAGTACTTC. It yields the protein CAGSGGYRNSYEQYF. The chain links TRBV7-9 to TRBJ2-7; 9 nucleotides align to TRBD2. This CDR3 has 15 amino acids. Germline V gives CDR1 SEHNR, CDR2 FQNEAQ (reference sequence).